A single sample gave rise to the 3 T cell receptor beta chains below, sequenced in a study of T cells in Graves' hyperthyroidism and ophthalmopathy. TCR beta CDR3 sequences were amplified from RNA transcripts. HTBI primers were employed in a first-round RT-PCR of the TCR CDR3. A single record per CDR3 protein comes from TCRdb applying MiXCR to the multiplex PCR reads. The sample carries approximately 490,000 distinct CDR3 sequences, 22% recorded once. Material: blood. These receptors all stem from a woman aged 70-85 years with Graves' ophthalmopathy.

In its sample, this clonotype was seen many times. V usage is TRBV6-2 or TRBV6-3 and J usage is TRBJ2-3; 7 bases match TRBD2. The CDR3 length is 14 residues. V lost 6 bases to trimming and J lost 5 bases; unmatched junction nucleotides: 8. Germline V lookup: CDR1 MNHEY, CDR2 SVGEGT. The DNA of the CDR3 is TGTGCCAGCAGCCCCATCCCGGGGGGAGATACGCAGTATTTT. It is translated as CASSPIPGGDTQYF.

The genes are TRBV6-2 or TRBV6-3 and TRBJ1-1; TRBD1 might be the D (5 bases). The CDR3 totals 14 residues. V lost 3 bases and J lost 4, with 12 bases in between. Germline V lookup: CDR1 MNHEY, CDR2 SVGEGT. The CDR3 spells CASSYQGWSTEAFF. The CDR3 DNA is TGTGCCAGCAGTTATCAGGGTTGGAGCACTGAAGCTTTCTTT.

The chain joins TRBV7-9 to TRBJ1-2; no definite D call. The V and J ends lost 0 bases and 2 bases respectively, with 7 bases between them. The CDR3 is 14 residues long. The germline CDR1 and CDR2 sequences are SEHNR and FQNEAQ (reference sequence). The CDR3 region is CASSLAFENYGYTF. For the CDR3, the DNA is TGTGCCAGCAGCTTAGCGTTTGAAAACTATGGCTACACCTTC.